These 20 T cell receptor beta chains share one sample of origin, sequenced in a study of OX40 agonist ivuxolimab in advanced cancers. TCRdb's copy holds only in-frame clones and misses some; the assay was immunoSEQ multiplex PCR. This table holds approximately 120,000 clones, 85% to 95% found once. Sequenced material: CD4+ or CD8+ T cells sorted from blood, taken in a trial of the OX40 agonist ivuxolimab. The receptors were gathered from an adult with an advanced solid tumor such as melanoma, head and neck, liver or kidney cancer.

The chain has TRBV2 and TRBJ1-1; D perhaps matches TRBD1 (6 bases). Deletions cut 0 bases from V and 6 bases from J, with 20 bases between. CDR3 length: 17 amino acids. Per the germline V gene, CDR1 is SNHLY and CDR2 is FYNNEI. The CDR3 protein is CASSEARAGAGLAEAFF. The CDR3 bases are TGTGCCAGCAGTGAAGCGCGGGCAGGGGCGGGTTTGGCTGAAGCTTTCTTT.

This clone was found once. This sample also contains other DNA sequences that code for the same CDR3. This chain's CDR3 is CASSLMGAGYNEQFF. The DNA for the CDR3 is TGTGCCAGCAGCTTAATGGGAGCGGGCTACAATGAGCAGTTCTTC. The chain employs TRBV7-3 and TRBJ2-1; D might be TRBD2 (6 bases). Trimming shortened V by 1 base and J by 3 bases, and 10 bases separated the two germline ends. This CDR3 has 15 amino acids. Germline V gene data show CDR1 as SGHTA and CDR2 as FQGTGA. Full variable domain (missing parts from reference TRBV7-3 and TRBJ2-1): GAGVSQTPSNKVTEKGKYVELRCDPISGHTALYWYRQSLGQGPEFLIYFQGTGAADDSGLPNDRFFAVRPEGSVSTLKIQRTERGDSAVYLCASSLMGAGYNEQFFGPGTRLTVL.

V usage is TRBV18 and J usage is TRBJ2-7, with unresolved D. CDR3 length: 15 amino acids. Deletions cut 0 bases from V and 4 bases from J, with 13 bases between. Germline V gene lookup returns CDR1 KGHSH and CDR2 LQKENI. The CDR3 spells CASSPPTGLGYEQYF. CDR3 DNA sequence: TGTGCCAGCTCACCACCGACCGGTTTAGGGTACGAGCAGTACTTC.

The J gene is TRBJ1-1, the V gene TRBV2, with TRBD1 matching over 7 bases. CDR1 and CDR2 (germline): SNHLY, FYNNEI. V lost 7 bases to trimming and J lost 4 bases; unmatched junction nucleotides: 9. The CDR3 is 14 residues long. CDR3 amino acids: CASIEGAKATEAFF. CDR3 in DNA: TGTGCCAGCATAGAGGGGGCAAAGGCCACTGAAGCTTTCTTT. Looking up the rest from reference TRBV2 and TRBJ1-1 gives the full variable domain: EPEVTQTPSHQVTQMGQEVILRCVPISNHLYFYWYRQILGQKVEFLVSFYNNEISEKSEIFDDQFSVERPDGSNFTLKIRSTKLEDSAMYFCASIEGAKATEAFFGQGTRLTVV.

The rearrangement uses TRBV18 and TRBJ2-7, with D tentatively TRBD1 (8 bases). The length of the CDR3 is 15 residues. Trimming cost V 0 bases and J 3 bases, with 12 bases left between them. Germline V gene data show CDR1 as KGHSH and CDR2 as LQKENI. DNA of the CDR3: TGTGCCAGCTCACCACCGGACAGGGAGGGCTACGAGCAGTACTTC. Amino acid sequence: CASSPPDREGYEQYF.

V and J are TRBV9 and TRBJ1-1; 7 bases are shared with TRBD1. With V trimmed by 0 bases and J by 4 bases, 9 bases remained unmatched. CDR3 size: 16 residues. Per germline, CDR1 SGDLS and CDR2 YYNGEE. CDR3 amino acids: CASSVDEQGRPTEAFF. The CDR3 region has the DNA TGTGCCAGCAGCGTAGACGAACAGGGGAGGCCCACTGAAGCTTTCTTT.

The chain links TRBV7-2 to TRBJ2-4; D might be TRBD2 (5 bases). CDR3 length: 11 residues. The ends were cut back, 3 bases at V and 9 bases at J, with 6 bases in the middle. The germline V gene has CDR1 SGHTA and CDR2 FQGNSA. CDR3 loop: CASSLGSIQYF. CDR3 in DNA: TGTGCCAGCAGCTTGGGGAGCATTCAGTACTTC. Filled out from reference TRBV7-2 and TRBJ2-4, the complete variable domain reads GAGVSQSPSNKVTEKGKDVELRCDPISGHTALYWYRQSLGQGLEFLIYFQGNSAPDKSGLPSDRFSAERTGGSVSTLTIQRTQQEDSAVYLCASSLGSIQYFGAGTRLSVL.

J is TRBJ2-5 and V is TRBV11-3; D is unresolved. The assigned J gene may be wrong: the sequence end matches TRBJ2-7 better. Germline CDR1 reads SGHNT; CDR2 reads YENEEA. CDR3 length: 15 residues. The CDR3 here is CASSLARSLGREQYF. CDR3 nucleotide sequence: TGTGCCAGCAGCTTAGCCCGGAGCCTGGGTCGCGAGCAGTACTTC.

This clone has a single count. CDR3 bases: TGCGCCAGCAGTTCCAGGGACGGCGATCAGCCCCAGCATTTT. Translated: CASSSRDGDQPQHF. The rearrangement joins TRBV4-1 to TRBJ1-5; maybe TRBD1 (5 bases). Trimming shortened V by 6 bases and J by 5 bases, and 14 bases separated the two germline ends. Looked up from germline, CDR1 is MGHRA and CDR2 is YSYEKL. The CDR3 contains 14 residues.

The chain is built from TRBV6-6 and TRBJ1-1; D is uncertain. The V and J ends lost 7 bases and 1 base respectively, with 13 bases between them. The CDR3 has 14 residues. Looked up from germline, CDR1 is MNHNY and CDR2 is SVGAGI (reference sequence). DNA for the CDR3: TGTGCCAGCATATTGGGTCTGAAGAACACTGAAGCTTTCTTT. Translating gives CASILGLKNTEAFF.

The rearrangement joins TRBV6-5 to TRBJ1-5; TRBD1 is a possible D gene (5 bases). The V gene lost 2 bases and the J gene lost 1 base, with 9 bases spanning the gap. Germline assignment: CDR1 MNHEY and CDR2 SVGAGI. There are 15 residues in the CDR3. The CDR3 region is CASSYNRDSNQPQHF. The CDR3 nucleotides are TGTGCCAGCAGTTACAACCGGGACAGCAATCAGCCCCAGCATTTT.

The gene calls are TRBV19 and TRBJ2-5; either TRBD1 or TRBD2 may fit D (5 bases each). The CDR3 has 14 residues. Germline V CDR1 and CDR2: LNHDA, SQIVND (reference sequence). V was trimmed by 3 bases and J by 5 bases, leaving 13 bases between them. CDR3 sequence (DNA): TGTGCCAGTAGTATGCCCCAGGGCGGGGAGACCCAGTACTTC. Protein product: CASSMPQGGETQYF. The full variable domain, in which reference TRBV19 and TRBJ2-5 provide the parts outside the CDR3, is DGGITQSPKYLFRKEGQNVTLSCEQNLNHDAMYWYRQDPGQGLRLIYYSQIVNDFQKGDIAEGYSVSREKKESFPLTVTSAQKNPTAFYLCASSMPQGGETQYFGPGTRLLVL.

The J gene is TRBJ1-2, the V gene TRBV30; D is unresolved. CDR3 length: 12 residues. Germline CDR1 GTSNPN, CDR2 SVGIG (reference sequence). Trimming shortened V by 2 bases and J by 2 bases, and 6 bases separated the two germline ends. CDR3 protein: CAWSMDNYGYTF. The CDR3 nucleotides read TGTGCCTGGAGTATGGACAACTATGGCTACACCTTC.

This chain uses TRBV28 with TRBJ1-5; D is unresolved. CDR3 length: 14 amino acids. V was clipped by 7 bases and J by 7 bases, with 17 bases between them. Germline assignment: CDR1 MDHEN and CDR2 SYDVKM. This chain's CDR3 is CASKVGSGGQPQHF. The DNA of the CDR3 is TGTGCCAGCAAGGTGGGGTCGGGAGGCCAGCCCCAGCATTTT.

The chain carries TRBV7-3 and TRBJ2-3, with D hard to call. Trimming removed 5 bases at V and 0 bases at J, with 12 bases between. The germline V gene encodes CDR1 SGHTA and CDR2 FQGTGA. This CDR3 has 15 amino acids. The CDR3 loop is CASSPIAQSTDTQYF. The CDR3 DNA reads as TGTGCCAGCAGCCCTATAGCCCAGAGCACAGATACGCAGTATTTT.

This chain connects TRBV2 to TRBJ2-7; no clear D gene. Germline V lookup: CDR1 SNHLY, CDR2 FYNNEI. Trimming took off 5 bases at V and 3 bases at J, with 8 bases between the two ends. The CDR3 consists of 12 residues. The CDR3 sequence: CASSPRRYEQYF. CDR3 bases: TGTGCCAGCAGTCCGAGGCGCTACGAGCAGTACTTC. Complete variable domain (other parts from reference TRBV2 and TRBJ2-7): EPEVTQTPSHQVTQMGQEVILRCVPISNHLYFYWYRQILGQKVEFLVSFYNNEISEKSEIFDDQFSVERPDGSNFTLKIRSTKLEDSAMYFCASSPRRYEQYFGPGTRLTVT.

The chain combines TRBV5-1 with TRBJ1-1; perhaps TRBD1 as D (5 bases). This CDR3 comprises 14 residues. Germline CDR1 is SGHRS and CDR2 is YFSETQ. The germline V and J ends were trimmed by 3 bases and 1 base, with 10 bases remaining between them. CDR3 sequence: CASSSRGENTEAFF. Written as DNA, the CDR3 is TGCGCCAGCAGCTCGAGGGGCGAGAACACTGAAGCTTTCTTT.

The chain carries TRBV10-3 and TRBJ1-1; the match to TRBD1 covers 7 bases. This CDR3 is built from 16 residues. Trimming took 4 bases from V and 2 from J; bases not matched to a gene: 10. Germline V CDR1 and CDR2: ENHRY, SYGVKD. CDR3 protein: CAISVLGQAPNTEAFF. For the CDR3, the DNA is TGTGCCATCAGTGTGCTTGGACAGGCTCCCAACACTGAAGCTTTCTTT.

V is TRBV4-3 and J is TRBJ1-2; perhaps TRBD1 as D (5 bases). This CDR3 has 15 residues. Germline CDR1 is LGHNA and CDR2 is YSLEER. The V end lost 1 base, the J end lost 5 bases, and 14 bases lay between the germline ends. DNA for the CDR3: TGCGCCAGCAGCCAAGGGACAAGTGGGTCTTATGGCTACACCTTC. It is translated as CASSQGTSGSYGYTF.

This clone was recorded once. The chain combines TRBV10-3 with TRBJ2-5; 9 nucleotides match TRBD1. CDR1 ENHRY and CDR2 SYGVKD come from the germline V gene. With 4 bases clipped from V and 5 bases from J, the junction kept 11 bases outside the gene matches. This CDR3 is built from 16 residues. As DNA, the CDR3 is TGTGCCATCAGTGGCCAGGGACAGGGATCCACGGAGACCCAGTACTTC. This gives the protein CAISGQGQGSTETQYF.